This TCR beta chain originates from a study of blood T cell repertoires in COVID-19. Study-level information: Sites across the United States, Italy and Spain contributed samples from acute and convalescent COVID-19. PBMCs, B-cell-depleted T cells, or T cells were the source of the cDNA or gDNA that made up the material.

Original handling: From reference gene primer amplification, estimates of nucleated cell counts were derived. Some clones are missing from TCRdb's copy, which holds only in-frame ones; the method was immunoSEQ multiplex PCR. V, J and clone size derive from that table, while D and trimming were established from the DNA sequence. The sample carries 79,000 or so clones, about 90% recorded once. The V segment lost 4 bases and the J segment 6 bases; nucleotides outside the gene matches: 7. From germline, CDR1 is SQVTM and CDR2 ANQGSEA. The CDR3 spans 13 residues. Sequenced input: peripheral blood. The J gene is TRBJ1-2, the V gene TRBV29-1; the match to TRBD1 covers 8 bases. The TCR originated in a human donor in a cohort sampled during active COVID-19. The CDR3 sequence: CSVVPDRGHGYTF. In DNA form, the CDR3 reads TGCAGCGTTGTCCCCGACAGGGGCCATGGCTACACCTTC.